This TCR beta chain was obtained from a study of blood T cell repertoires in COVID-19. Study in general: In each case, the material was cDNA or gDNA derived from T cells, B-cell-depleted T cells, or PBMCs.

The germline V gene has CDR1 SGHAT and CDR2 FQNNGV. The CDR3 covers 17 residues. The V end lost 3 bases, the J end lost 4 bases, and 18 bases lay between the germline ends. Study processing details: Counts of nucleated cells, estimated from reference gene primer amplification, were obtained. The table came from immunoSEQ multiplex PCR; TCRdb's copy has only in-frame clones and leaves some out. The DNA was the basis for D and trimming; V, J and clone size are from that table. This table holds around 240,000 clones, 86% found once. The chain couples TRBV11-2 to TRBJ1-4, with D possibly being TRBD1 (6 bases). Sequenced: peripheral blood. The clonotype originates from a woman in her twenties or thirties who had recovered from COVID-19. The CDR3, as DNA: TGTGCCAGCAGCTTGCAAATGCAGGGGAAGGGTAATGAAAAACTGTTTTTT. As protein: CASSLQMQGKGNEKLFF.